The 4 T cell receptor beta chains below all came from one sample that was sequenced in a study of blood T cell repertoires in COVID-19. This table comes from immunoSEQ multiplex PCR, and its TCRdb copy is limited to in-frame clones, with some not included. The sample has about 110,000 clones; less than 85% are singletons. Sequenced sample: peripheral blood. These receptors came from a human donor in a cohort sampled during active COVID-19.

The V gene is TRBV19, the J gene TRBJ1-6; D is perhaps TRBD1 (5 bases). Trimming left V 4 bases short and J 9 bases short, with 13 bases between. Germline V CDR1 and CDR2: LNHDA, SQIVND (reference sequence). The length of the CDR3 is 14 residues. CDR3 protein: CASSNSGGASPLHF. CDR3 DNA sequence: TGTGCCAGTAGTAACAGCGGGGGAGCTTCACCCCTCCACTTT. The variable domain in full, with the rest retrieved from reference TRBV19 and TRBJ1-6, is DGGITQSPKYLFRKEGQNVTLSCEQNLNHDAMYWYRQDPGQGLRLIYYSQIVNDFQKGDIAEGYSVSREKKESFPLTVTSAQKNPTAFYLCASSNSGGASPLHFGNGTRLTVT.

The DNA for the CDR3 is TGTGCCAGCCTGGCGGGGGATCGATCCTACAATGAGCAGTTCTTC. It translates to CASLAGDRSYNEQFF. The chain links TRBV2 to TRBJ2-1, with 7 bases matching TRBD2. From germline, CDR1 is SNHLY and CDR2 FYNNEI. The CDR3 spans 15 residues. Trimming removed 8 bases from V and 1 base from J; junction bases left unmatched: 8. Variable domain in full (rest from reference TRBV2 and TRBJ2-1): EPEVTQTPSHQVTQMGQEVILRCVPISNHLYFYWYRQILGQKVEFLVSFYNNEISEKSEIFDDQFSVERPDGSNFTLKIRSTKLEDSAMYFCASLAGDRSYNEQFFGPGTRLTVL.

This chain links TRBV6-5 with TRBJ2-4, with D possibly TRBD2 on 5 matching bases. The CDR3 length is 14 residues. Looked up from germline, CDR1 is MNHEY and CDR2 is SVGAGI. Trimming cost V 9 bases and J 1 base, with 13 bases left between them. The CDR3 sequence is CASRGSGAKNIQYF. In nucleotides, the CDR3 is TGTGCCAGTCGGGGATCGGGGGCCAAAAACATTCAGTACTTC.

The genes are TRBV7-8 and TRBJ2-1, with D perhaps matching TRBD2 (6 bases). CDR1 and CDR2 (germline): SGHVS, FQNEAQ. This CDR3 has 13 residues. V was clipped by 3 bases and J by 9 bases, with 12 bases between them. CDR3 residues: CASSFERRGEQFF. The CDR3 DNA sequence: TGTGCCAGCAGCTTCGAACGGCGGGGTGAGCAGTTCTTC.